Each of the 20 T cell receptor beta chains below was sequenced from the same sample in a study of Graves' ophthalmopathy and Graves' hyperthyroidism. Beta-chain TCR CDR3 regions were amplified from RNA transcripts. After a first-round RT-PCR with HTBI primers, a second-round multiplex PCR was run. TCRdb re-analysed the multiplex PCR reads in MiXCR, keeping a single row per CDR3 protein. The sample consists of about 400,000 distinct CDR3 sequences, 18% of them appearing once. Sequenced sample: peripheral blood. These receptors were taken from a young woman with Graves' ophthalmopathy.

This clonotype was seen at least ten times. The CDR3 DNA sequence: TGTGCCAGCAGCTTCCCCGGGGAGCAGTACTTC. It yields the protein CASSFPGEQYF. This chain uses TRBV14 with TRBJ2-7, with D unresolved. This CDR3 is 11 amino acids long. The germline V gene encodes CDR1 SGHDN and CDR2 FVKESK. Trimming shortened V by 5 bases and J by 7 bases, and 9 bases separated the two germline ends.

This clonotype was observed a few times. The V gene is TRBV12-3 or TRBV12-4, the J gene TRBJ1-5; D might be TRBD1 (5 bases). There are 13 residues in the CDR3. Trimming took 5 bases from V and 3 from J, leaving 8 bases between them. In nucleotides, the CDR3 is TGTGCCAGCAGTGGACAACACAATCAGCCCCAGCATTTT. Translated: CASSGQHNQPQHF.

In this sample, this clonotype turned up many times. V and J are TRBV12-3 or TRBV12-4 and TRBJ1-6; possible D gene TRBD1, 6 bases. The CDR3 is made up of 14 amino acids. Trimming took 0 bases from V and 7 from J, leaving 7 bases between them. This CDR3 is CASSLAQGNSPLHF. In DNA, the CDR3 is TGTGCCAGCAGTTTAGCGCAGGGGAATTCACCCCTCCACTTT.

The CDR3 DNA follows: TGTGCCAGTAGTATCTCGGGGAGAAACACTGAAGCTTTCTTT. It is translated as CASSISGRNTEAFF. The rearrangement links TRBV19 to TRBJ1-1, with unresolved D. The germline V and J ends were trimmed by 3 bases and 2 bases, with 10 bases remaining between them. The CDR3 contains 14 residues. Germline CDR1 reads LNHDA; CDR2 reads SQIVND (reference sequence).

The chain recombines TRBV6-5 with TRBJ1-3, with a weak D call TRBD1 (6 bases). V was trimmed by 4 bases and J by 2 bases, leaving 15 bases between them. This CDR3 is 16 amino acids long. Germline loops: CDR1 MNHEY, CDR2 SVGAGI. This CDR3 reads CASSSSQGKAGNTIYF. The CDR3 DNA follows: TGTGCCAGCAGTTCTTCCCAGGGGAAGGCTGGAAACACCATATATTTT.

This clonotype was seen repeatedly, ten times or more. The rearrangement joins TRBV6-2 or TRBV6-3 to TRBJ2-7; 8 bases are a match to TRBD1. Germline V lookup: CDR1 MNHEY, CDR2 SVGEGT. CDR3 length: 16 residues. The V segment lost 5 bases and the J segment 2 bases; nucleotides outside the gene matches: 11. DNA of the CDR3: TGTGCCAGCAGTCCTCACGACAGGGGCGTACCCTACGAGCAGTACTTC. As protein: CASSPHDRGVPYEQYF.

This clonotype was counted at least ten times. This chain uses TRBV7-3 with TRBJ2-5, with D perhaps TRBD1 (7 bases). Germline CDR1 SGHTA, CDR2 FQGTGA. V was trimmed by 1 base and J by 4 bases, leaving 13 bases between them. The CDR3 has 15 residues. Here the CDR3 reads CASSLSPGGLETQYF. The CDR3 nucleotides read TGTGCCAGCAGCTTAAGTCCAGGGGGACTAGAGACCCAGTACTTC.

In its sample, this clonotype was seen many times. The chain links TRBV6-1 to TRBJ1-5, with 9 bases aligning to TRBD1. The germline V gene encodes CDR1 MNHNS and CDR2 SASEGT. CDR3 size: 19 residues. The ends lost 4 bases at V and 0 bases at J; junction bases unmatched: 13. CDR3 DNA sequence: TGTGCCAGCAGTGTAGGGGACAGGGAGTTCCCTTATAGCAATCAGCCCCAGCATTTT. Its translation: CASSVGDREFPYSNQPQHF.

In its sample, this clonotype was seen many times. This chain joins TRBV13 and TRBJ2-7, with 11 bases matching TRBD2. The V segment lost 5 bases and the J segment 4 bases; nucleotides outside the gene matches: 7. Germline CDR1 PRHDT, CDR2 FYEKMQ (reference sequence). The CDR3 totals 15 residues. As DNA, the CDR3 is TGTGCCAGCAGCCTCGGGACTAGCGGAACGTACGAGCAGTACTTC. This translates into CASSLGTSGTYEQYF.

This clonotype was recorded many times. V is TRBV20-1 and J is TRBJ2-7; D call uncertain. The CDR3 is 13 residues long. The germline V and J ends were trimmed by 0 bases and 2 bases, with 8 bases remaining between them. CDR1 is DFQATT, CDR2 SNEGSKA, per germline (reference sequence). The CDR3 is CSARDPTTYEQYF. The CDR3 region has the DNA TGCAGTGCTAGAGATCCAACTACCTACGAGCAGTACTTC.

This clonotype came up many times. Germline and junction disagree at one end, which may indicate a read error. The CDR3 nucleotides are TGTGTCAGCAGTTTAGGAGACAGGGCTTTGAACACTGAAGCTTTCTTT. Protein product: CVSSLGDRALNTEAFF. The chain couples TRBV28 to TRBJ1-1; 7 positions agree with TRBD1. Germline CDR1 MDHEN, CDR2 SYDVKM. The CDR3 is 16 amino acids.

This clonotype was recorded many times. The rearrangement uses TRBV28 and TRBJ2-2, with D hard to call. This CDR3 has 13 amino acids. Germline V CDR1 and CDR2: MDHEN, SYDVKM. Trimming took 3 bases from V and 5 from J, leaving 7 bases between them. The CDR3 sequence: CASSLFRTGELFF. CDR3 DNA: TGTGCCAGCAGTTTGTTTAGGACCGGGGAGCTGTTTTTT. Full variable domain (outside the CDR3, taken from reference TRBV28 and TRBJ2-2): DVKVTQSSRYLVKRTGEKVFLECVQDMDHENMFWYRQDPGLGLRLIYFSYDVKMKEKGDIPEGYSVSREKKERFSLILESASTNQTSMYLCASSLFRTGELFFGEGSRLTVL.

This clonotype was found many times. The chain couples TRBV12-3 or TRBV12-4 to TRBJ2-7; TRBD2 aligns across 11 bases. V shed 6 bases and J 2 bases; nucleotides not matched to a gene: 3. The CDR3 length is 14 residues. CDR3 nucleotide sequence: TGTGCCAGCAGCTTTAGCGGGAGGGCCTACGAGCAGTACTTC. Residues: CASSFSGRAYEQYF.

This clonotype was detected many times. The genes are TRBV6-5 and TRBJ2-5; the D gene is possibly TRBD1 (6 bases). The germline gives CDR1 MNHEY, CDR2 SVGAGI. The V end was cut by 0 bases, the J end by 4 bases, with 9 bases between. The length of the CDR3 is 14 residues. The CDR3 reads CASSYSGGRETQYF. CDR3 bases: TGTGCCAGCAGTTACTCAGGGGGTCGAGAGACCCAGTACTTC.

This clonotype was found many times. The chain uses TRBV6-1 and TRBJ1-1, with no clear D. Germline CDR1 and CDR2: MNHNS and SASEGT. The V and J ends lost 1 base and 11 bases respectively, with 11 bases between them. The CDR3 length is 12 residues. The CDR3 nucleotides are TGTGCCAGCAGTGAAGAATGGGTGGGGGCTTTCTTT. This sequence encodes CASSEEWVGAFF.

In regard to this clonotype: The junction does not match germline at one end; this may be a read error. This chain connects TRBV4-1 to TRBJ2-6, with D possibly called TRBD1 or TRBD2 (6 bases each). The CDR3 consists of 19 residues. The germline V gene encodes CDR1 MGHRA and CDR2 YSYEKL. In DNA, the CDR3 is TGCGCCAGCAGCAAAGATCCTCTGGGGGGCGGCTCTGGGGCCAACGTCCTGACTTTC. Protein product: CASSKDPLGGGSGANVLTF.

V and J are TRBV6-1 and TRBJ2-7; D assignment may be TRBD1 or TRBD2 (6 bases each). Germline V lookup: CDR1 MNHNS, CDR2 SASEGT. Trimming removed 6 bases from V and 6 bases from J, with 15 bases in between. The CDR3 totals 13 residues. The CDR3 DNA follows: TGTGCCAGCAGCCAAGATGAGGGGGGCGAGCAGTACTTC. Protein: CASSQDEGGEQYF.

This clonotype was recorded at least ten times. The chain joins TRBV7-2 to TRBJ2-7; no clear D. CDR1 is SGHTA and CDR2 is FQGNSA in the germline V gene. This CDR3 has 13 residues. V was shortened by 7 bases and J by 4 bases, with 14 bases between the two germline ends. CDR3 in DNA: TGTGCCAGCACTGGGGTTAAATCTTACGAGCAGTACTTC. This sequence encodes CASTGVKSYEQYF.

In its sample, this clonotype was seen many times. The V and J genes are TRBV2 and TRBJ1-5, with a tentative D call TRBD1 (5 bases). Trimming removed 4 bases from V and 4 bases from J, with 11 bases in between. This CDR3 spans 14 amino acids. Germline lookup yields CDR1 SNHLY and CDR2 FYNNEI. CDR3 region: CASSVQGGNQPQHF. CDR3 nucleotides: TGTGCCAGCAGTGTCCAGGGCGGGAATCAGCCCCAGCATTTT.

This clonotype was observed many times. The V gene is TRBV7-2, the J gene TRBJ1-3; D not certain. This CDR3 is 14 amino acids long. Germline-derived CDR1 and CDR2 are SGHTA and FQGNSA. The V end was cut by 1 base, the J end by 1 base, with 5 bases between. CDR3 loop: CASSLDESGNTIYF. For the CDR3, the DNA is TGTGCCAGCAGCTTAGACGAATCTGGAAACACCATATATTTT.